A single sample is the source of the 24 T cell receptor beta chains below, sequenced in a study of T cells in Graves' hyperthyroidism and ophthalmopathy. The CDR3 regions of TCR beta were amplified from RNA transcripts. The study used the HTBI primer set for a first-round RT-PCR of the TCR CDR3. MiXCR, run by TCRdb on the multiplex PCR reads, gives a single entry per CDR3 protein. The table includes about 320,000 distinct CDR3 sequences, 16% detected once. Material for sequencing was blood. The receptors stem from a man younger than 45 with Graves' hyperthyroidism.

This clonotype has just a few counts. The rearrangement joins TRBV6-9 to TRBJ1-2; D uncertain. The length of the CDR3 is 13 residues. V lost 10 bases and J lost 2, with 14 bases in between. Germline values: CDR1 MNHGY, CDR2 SVAAGI. The DNA of the CDR3 is TGTGCCACCCTTTCGGAAACAAACTATGGCTACACCTTC. Amino acid sequence: CATLSETNYGYTF.

This clonotype was seen at least ten times. V is TRBV3-1 and J is TRBJ2-3, with D hard to call. The V end was cut by 3 bases, the J end by 4 bases, with 11 bases between. CDR3 length: 14 amino acids. CDR1 and CDR2 from the germline V gene are LGHDT and YNNKEL (reference sequence). The CDR3 DNA sequence: TGTGCCAGCAGCCAGTCGTTCCTGGCAGATACGCAGTATTTT. Translated: CASSQSFLADTQYF.

This clonotype was detected ten times or more. The chain carries TRBV7-9 and TRBJ2-7, with 10 positions matching TRBD2. This CDR3 has 15 residues. V gave up 5 bases and J gave up 6 bases; unmatched junction bases: 10. CDR1 SEHNR and CDR2 FQNEAQ come from the germline V gene (reference sequence). For the CDR3, the DNA is TGTGCCAGCAGCCCAATCCTAGCGGGAGCGCCCGAGCAGTACTTC. Translating it yields CASSPILAGAPEQYF.

The chain uses TRBV5-1 and TRBJ1-2, with 8 positions matching TRBD1. The CDR3 extends over 13 amino acids. Trimming took 4 bases from V and 7 from J; bases not matched to a gene: 6. Germline V CDR1 and CDR2: SGHRS, YFSETQ. The CDR3 DNA reads TGCGCCAGCAGCGAGGTGACAGGGGTTGGCTACACCTTC. Translating gives CASSEVTGVGYTF.

The CDR3 loop reads CASSFSRALDQPQHF. CDR3 nucleotides: TGTGCCAGCAGTTTTTCCCGGGCCCTCGATCAGCCCCAGCATTTT. The J gene is TRBJ1-5, the V gene TRBV28, with D hard to call. CDR3 length: 15 residues. Germline CDR1 MDHEN, CDR2 SYDVKM. Between the trimmed V and J ends, which lost 3 bases and 5 bases, there was a span of 14 bases.

V usage is TRBV24-1 and J usage is TRBJ2-1; no clear D gene. Germline CDR1 reads KGHDR; CDR2 reads SFDVKD. This CDR3 contains 16 residues. The V end lost 0 bases, the J end lost 4 bases, and 12 bases lay between the germline ends. In DNA form, the CDR3 reads TGTGCCACCAGTGATTTGGTGGCAGAGTCTTACAATGAGCAGTTCTTC. Protein sequence: CATSDLVAESYNEQFF.

The rearrangement joins TRBV6-1 to TRBJ2-3; the match to TRBD1 covers 7 bases. Per germline, CDR1 MNHNS and CDR2 SASEGT. The CDR3 contains 14 residues. The J segment lost 2 bases and the V segment lost 8 bases, leaving 7 bases of the junction unmatched. The CDR3 loop is CASEGAPTTDTQYF. The CDR3 nucleotides read TGTGCCAGCGAGGGGGCGCCCACCACAGATACGCAGTATTTT.

This clonotype was detected ten times or more. The chain is built from TRBV11-2 and TRBJ2-5; D not certain. Trimming pared 1 base from V and 2 bases from J, leaving 20 bases between. Germline V gene data show CDR1 as SGHAT and CDR2 as FQNNGV. CDR3 length: 18 amino acids. The CDR3: CASSLGGVGERSQETQYF. DNA of the CDR3: TGTGCCAGCAGCTTAGGTGGGGTGGGCGAAAGGTCTCAAGAGACCCAGTACTTC.

This clonotype was recorded at least ten times. This rearrangement joins TRBV7-3 to TRBJ1-6, with D unresolved. The CDR3 extends over 14 amino acids. The germline V and J ends were trimmed by 4 bases and 4 bases, with 8 bases remaining between them. The V gene's germline CDR1 is SGHTA and CDR2 FQGTGA. As DNA, the CDR3 is TGTGCCAGCAGCTCAGCCGGGTATAATTCACCCCTCCACTTT. Its protein is CASSSAGYNSPLHF.

V and J are TRBV10-2 and TRBJ2-5; no clear D. The CDR3 extends over 12 amino acids. The V gene lost 3 bases and the J gene lost 5 bases, with 7 bases spanning the gap. Germline V gene sequence: CDR1 WSHSY, CDR2 SAAADI. The CDR3 nucleotides are TGCGCCAGCAGTGAACCGTCGGAGACCCAGTACTTC. Residues: CASSEPSETQYF.

There are many counts of this clonotype. The V call is TRBV20-1, the J call TRBJ2-1; the match to TRBD2 covers 10 bases. This CDR3 region has 20 residues. The V gene end was trimmed by 1 base and the J gene end by 1 base; junction bases not matched to a gene: 16. In germline, CDR1 is DFQATT, CDR2 SNEGSKA (reference sequence). CDR3 DNA sequence: TGCAGTGCTAGAGCCTGGGGTCCAGCGGGGGGGGGTGATTCCTACAATGAGCAGTTCTTC. It translates to CSARAWGPAGGGDSYNEQFF.

This clonotype has a count of ten or more. The rearrangement uses TRBV20-1 and TRBJ1-5; no clear D gene. CDR1 and CDR2 (germline): DFQATT, SNEGSKA (reference sequence). Trimming pared 4 bases from V and 4 bases from J, leaving 11 bases between. This CDR3 spans 13 amino acids. The CDR3 spells CSAKPNLNQPQHF. DNA for the CDR3: TGCAGTGCTAAACCCAACCTAAATCAGCCCCAGCATTTT.

The sample holds many counts of this clonotype. This sequence joins TRBV6-6 and TRBJ2-7; D possibly uses TRBD1 or TRBD2 (5 bases each). The V and J ends lost 0 bases and 0 bases respectively, with 12 bases between them. This CDR3 has 16 amino acids. Germline V CDR1 and CDR2: MNHNY, SVGAGI (reference sequence). CDR3 protein: CASSYSRDRISYEQYF. The CDR3 DNA reads TGTGCCAGCAGTTACTCAAGGGACCGGATCTCCTACGAGCAGTACTTC.

The chain links TRBV5-1 to TRBJ1-1; D might be TRBD1 (5 bases). The V end lost 6 bases, the J end lost 6 bases, and 15 bases lay between the germline ends. The CDR3 runs to 13 residues. Germline CDR1 reads SGHRS; CDR2 reads YFSETQ. The CDR3: CASTNQGDAEAFF. For the CDR3, the DNA is TGCGCCAGCACCAATCAAGGGGACGCTGAAGCTTTCTTT.

The chain links TRBV7-8 to TRBJ1-5; D gene unclear. CDR3 length equals 15 residues. The V and J ends lost 3 bases and 0 bases respectively, with 9 bases between them. CDR1 and CDR2 (germline): SGHVS, FQNEAQ. For the CDR3, the DNA is TGTGCCAGCAGCTTGCCAGCTTATAGCAATCAGCCCCAGCATTTT. Translated, it gives CASSLPAYSNQPQHF.

J is TRBJ2-1 and V is TRBV3-1; 12 bases align to TRBD2. Germline lookup yields CDR1 LGHDT and CDR2 YNNKEL (reference sequence). The CDR3 extends over 16 amino acids. Germline trimming cut 8 bases from V and 9 bases from J; bases unmatched to any gene: 14. The CDR3 bases are TGTGCCAGCTCTTTAAGGACTAGCGGGACCAGGGCTGAGCAGTTCTTC. Its protein product is CASSLRTSGTRAEQFF.

This clonotype appeared many times. This chain uses TRBV6-2 or TRBV6-3 with TRBJ2-1, with D tentatively TRBD2 (6 bases). There are 14 residues in the CDR3. The ends were cut back, 0 bases at V and 4 bases at J, with 7 bases in the middle. Looked up from germline, CDR1 is MNHEY and CDR2 is SVGEGT. CDR3 in DNA: TGTGCCAGCAGTTACTCGAGCGGGTACAATGAGCAGTTCTTC. Its protein is CASSYSSGYNEQFF.

This clonotype was detected ten times or more. V is TRBV28 and J is TRBJ2-2; D ambiguous. Germline CDR1 is MDHEN and CDR2 is SYDVKM. This CDR3 spans 13 amino acids. Trimming took off 7 bases at V and 6 bases at J, with 12 bases between the two ends. Here the CDR3 DNA reads TGTGCCAGCACCGATTGGAGAGCCGGGGAGCTGTTTTTT. As protein: CASTDWRAGELFF.

This clonotype has only a few counts. The junction and the germline gene differ at one end; a read error may be behind it. The chain has TRBV7-7 and TRBJ2-5; tentatively, D is TRBD2 (6 bases). The germline CDR1 and CDR2 sequences are SSHAT and FNYEAQ (reference sequence). The CDR3 has 14 residues. Here the CDR3 reads CASSFSFGGETQYF. CDR3 nucleotide sequence: TGTGCTAGCAGCTTCTCCTTCGGGGGAGAGACCCAGTACTTC.

Ten or more counts support this clonotype. The chain has TRBV27 and TRBJ1-1; weak D call: TRBD1 (5 bases). V was trimmed by 7 bases and J by 3 bases, leaving 12 bases between them. Germline V gene lookup returns CDR1 MNHEY and CDR2 SMNVEV (reference sequence). This CDR3 contains 13 residues. CDR3 loop: CASNKGGDTEAFF. CDR3 bases: TGTGCCAGCAACAAAGGAGGGGACACTGAAGCTTTCTTT.

The CDR3 loop is CASSYSSRGRKGEAFF. The CDR3 DNA is TGTGCCAGCAGTTACTCGAGCAGGGGGAGGAAAGGTGAAGCTTTCTTT. V and J are TRBV6-5 and TRBJ1-1, with 7 positions matching TRBD1. This CDR3 contains 16 residues. V was clipped by 0 bases and J by 7 bases; unmatched bases: 11. Germline V gene lookup returns CDR1 MNHEY and CDR2 SVGAGI.

This clonotype was seen ten or more times. J is TRBJ2-7 and V is TRBV5-1; tentatively, D is TRBD1 or TRBD2 (6 bases each). The V end was cut by 0 bases, the J end by 4 bases, with 14 bases between. Germline V gene data show CDR1 as SGHRS and CDR2 as YFSETQ. The CDR3 consists of 15 residues. CDR3: CASSLAPGASYEQYF. CDR3 nucleotide sequence: TGCGCCAGCAGCTTGGCCCCGGGGGCGAGTTACGAGCAGTACTTC.

This clonotype was detected many times. The genes are TRBV20-1 and TRBJ2-7; TRBD2 aligns across 10 bases. Per the germline V gene, CDR1 is DFQATT and CDR2 is SNEGSKA (reference sequence). Trimming removed 0 bases from V and 6 bases from J; junction bases left unmatched: 8. The CDR3 is 15 amino acids. The CDR3 is CSARDVGLADTEQYF. CDR3 sequence (DNA): TGCAGTGCTAGAGATGTCGGACTAGCGGATACCGAGCAGTACTTC.

The gene calls are TRBV5-6 and TRBJ2-7; 12 bases are shared with TRBD1. The germline gives CDR1 SGHDT, CDR2 YYEEEE. The CDR3 has 12 amino acids. V was clipped by 5 bases and J by 12 bases; unmatched bases: 6. CDR3 sequence reads: CASSFRDRGPYF. As DNA, the CDR3 is TGTGCCAGCAGTTTCCGGGACAGGGGGCCGTACTTC.